The 16 T cell receptor beta chains given below trace back to one sample, sequenced in a study of radiation and T cells in renal cell carcinoma. Assay: immunoSEQ multiplex PCR; the TCRdb copy retains only in-frame clones and omits some. Of about 130,000 clones listed, around 80% are singletons. The time point here: baseline pretreatment blood. Documented treatment: 15 Gy SBRT to primary tumor, nephrectomy 4 weeks later. The sequencing used blood, collected from a patient whose treatment included radiotherapy and nephrectomy. All receptors derive from a woman aged 60-75 years with renal cell carcinoma.

The CDR3 here is CASSITPRGRSGEQYF. The DNA of the CDR3 is TGTGCCAGCAGTATCACTCCCAGGGGACGGTCGGGAGAGCAGTACTTC. The V and J genes are TRBV28 and TRBJ2-7; weak D call: TRBD1 (6 bases). The CDR3 has 16 residues. Between the trimmed V and J ends, which lost 5 bases and 7 bases, there was a span of 24 bases. In germline, CDR1 is MDHEN, CDR2 SYDVKM.

The chain has TRBV19 and TRBJ1-2; 7 bases align to TRBD1. Germline V gene lookup returns CDR1 LNHDA and CDR2 SQIVND (reference sequence). This CDR3 region has 15 residues. V lost 4 bases to trimming and J lost 3 bases; unmatched junction nucleotides: 8. CDR3 DNA: TGTGCCAGTAGTACGTTCACCGGGACAGACTATGGCTACACCTTC. It codes for CASSTFTGTDYGYTF.

The rearrangement links TRBV19 to TRBJ2-2, with D perhaps matching TRBD2 (7 bases). The CDR3 contains 15 residues. The V gene lost 6 bases and the J gene lost 4 bases, with 15 bases spanning the gap. CDR1 and CDR2 (germline): LNHDA, SQIVND (reference sequence). In DNA, the CDR3 is TGTGCCAGTAGGGGAGGGCAGGGGCCCACCGGGGAGCTGTTTTTT. Its translation: CASRGGQGPTGELFF.

In this sample, this clone turned up a few times. V and J are TRBV19 and TRBJ1-1, with D tentatively TRBD1 (5 bases). V was shortened by 3 bases and J by 0 bases, with 11 bases between the two germline ends. CDR1 is LNHDA, CDR2 SQIVND, per germline (reference sequence). This CDR3 contains 15 residues. This CDR3 is CASSMAGQMNTEAFF. CDR3 DNA: TGTGCCAGTAGTATGGCAGGGCAAATGAACACTGAAGCTTTCTTT.

The chain uses TRBV4-3 and TRBJ1-1; the D is unclear. The CDR3 extends over 17 amino acids. Trimming took 0 bases from V and 4 from J, leaving 18 bases between them. The V gene's germline CDR1 is LGHNA and CDR2 YSLEER. The CDR3 loop reads CASSQDNQATAITEAFF. CDR3 nucleotides: TGCGCCAGCAGCCAAGATAACCAGGCGACCGCCATCACTGAAGCTTTCTTT.

The chain uses TRBV30 and TRBJ1-2; no firm D call. Trimming pared 1 base from V and 3 bases from J, leaving 9 bases between. The germline V gene encodes CDR1 GTSNPN and CDR2 SVGIG (reference sequence). There are 13 residues in the CDR3. CDR3 residues: CAWSDGTYYGYTF. CDR3 nucleotide sequence: TGTGCCTGGAGTGATGGCACATACTATGGCTACACCTTC. The whole variable domain, filled in from reference TRBV30 and TRBJ1-2, reads SQTIHQWPATLVQPVGSPLSLECTVEGTSNPNLYWYRQAAGRGLQLLFYSVGIGQISSEVPQNLSASRPQDRQFILSSKKLLLSDSGFYLCAWSDGTYYGYTFGSGTRLTVV.

The CDR3 reads CASSDPGGEQYF. In DNA form, the CDR3 reads TGTGCCAGCAGTGACCCGGGGGGCGAGCAGTACTTC. This sequence joins TRBV2 and TRBJ2-7; 7 bases align to TRBD2. The CDR3 runs to 12 residues. The ends lost 3 bases at V and 6 bases at J; junction bases unmatched: 2. Germline CDR1 is SNHLY and CDR2 is FYNNEI. Full variable domain (missing parts from reference TRBV2 and TRBJ2-7): EPEVTQTPSHQVTQMGQEVILRCVPISNHLYFYWYRQILGQKVEFLVSFYNNEISEKSEIFDDQFSVERPDGSNFTLKIRSTKLEDSAMYFCASSDPGGEQYFGPGTRLTVT.

The chain links TRBV5-1 to TRBJ2-5, with D possibly TRBD2 on 5 matching bases. Germline loops: CDR1 SGHRS, CDR2 YFSETQ. The V end lost 1 base, the J end lost 1 base, and 8 bases lay between the germline ends. The CDR3 consists of 14 residues. Written as DNA, the CDR3 is TGCGCCAGCAGCTTGCGCGGGCCCCAAGAGACCCAGTACTTC. Protein product: CASSLRGPQETQYF. The whole variable domain, remainder taken from reference TRBV5-1 and TRBJ2-5, is KAGVTQTPRYLIKTRGQQVTLSCSPISGHRSVSWYQQTPGQGLQFLFEYFSETQRNKGNFPGRFSGRQFSNSRSEMNVSTLELGDSALYLCASSLRGPQETQYFGPGTRLLVL.

This clone was counted only a few times. CDR3 bases: TGTGCCAGTAGTGTATTGGTGAACACTGAAGCTTTCTTT. This translates into CASSVLVNTEAFF. The chain combines TRBV19 with TRBJ1-1; D gene ambiguous. Germline loops: CDR1 LNHDA, CDR2 SQIVND (reference sequence). The V end was cut by 5 bases, the J end by 0 bases, with 7 bases between. The CDR3 spans 13 residues.

The chain recombines TRBV28 with TRBJ1-3; tentatively, D is TRBD1 (6 bases). The V and J ends lost 5 bases and 4 bases respectively, with 12 bases between them. Germline lookup yields CDR1 MDHEN and CDR2 SYDVKM. CDR3 size: 14 residues. CDR3 residues: CASSHGGGGNTIYF. Here the CDR3 DNA reads TGTGCCAGCAGTCACGGGGGCGGAGGAAACACCATATATTTT.

V gene TRBV28 combines with J gene TRBJ1-6; 8 nucleotides agree with TRBD1. After removal of 5 bases from V and 3 bases from J, the junction contained 6 bases not matched to a gene. The CDR3 has 16 residues. The germline V gene has CDR1 MDHEN and CDR2 SYDVKM. This CDR3 reads CASSANRGVYNSPLHF. The DNA for the CDR3 is TGTGCCAGCAGTGCAAACAGGGGGGTCTATAATTCACCCCTCCACTTT.

The chain combines TRBV6-5 with TRBJ2-2, with D maybe TRBD2 (6 bases). V was pared by 7 bases and J by 7 bases, with 19 bases between. The germline CDR1 and CDR2 sequences are MNHEY and SVGAGI. The length of the CDR3 is 15 residues. The CDR3 sequence: CASTQRPSGVGELFF. Here the CDR3 DNA reads TGTGCCAGCACCCAGCGCCCGTCGGGAGTCGGGGAGCTGTTTTTT.

The chain has TRBV19 and TRBJ1-6, with TRBD1 as a possible D gene (5 bases). The CDR3 covers 15 residues. The germline gives CDR1 LNHDA, CDR2 SQIVND (reference sequence). Trimming stripped 5 bases from V and 9 bases from J, with 17 bases between. DNA for the CDR3: TGTGCCAGTAGTTCAACCCATACCCAGGGTTCACCCCTCCACTTT. Its translation: CASSSTHTQGSPLHF.

The J gene is TRBJ2-5, the V gene TRBV4-1; 14 bases line up with TRBD2. V lost 4 bases, J lost 6 bases, and 4 bases stayed unmatched. CDR1 is MGHRA and CDR2 is YSYEKL in the germline V gene. There are 15 residues in the CDR3. CDR3 residues: CASSPGLAGVQTQYF. The DNA for the CDR3 is TGCGCCAGCAGCCCGGGACTAGCGGGGGTACAGACCCAGTACTTC.

The chain employs TRBV9 and TRBJ2-2; TRBD1 or TRBD2 may be the D gene (5 bases each). The germline V gene encodes CDR1 SGDLS and CDR2 YYNGEE. This CDR3 is built from 14 residues. Trimming left V 0 bases short and J 8 bases short, with 11 bases between. The CDR3 protein is CASSVAYGGGELFF. The CDR3 DNA sequence: TGTGCCAGCAGCGTAGCTTATGGGGGAGGGGAGCTGTTTTTT.

The CDR3, as DNA: TGTGCTAGTGGCCCCGGACAGTTACCTAGCACAGATACGCAGTATTTT. Encoded protein: CASGPGQLPSTDTQYF. V is TRBV12-5 and J is TRBJ2-3; D may be TRBD1 (6 bases). Trimming shortened V by 6 bases and J by 0 bases, and 16 bases separated the two germline ends. CDR1 LGHNT and CDR2 FRNRAP come from the germline V gene. The CDR3 sequence is 16 residues long. Looking up the rest from reference TRBV12-5 and TRBJ2-3 gives the full variable domain: DARVTQTPRHKVTEMGQEVTMRCQPILGHNTVFWYRQTMMQGLELLAYFRNRAPLDDSGMPKDRFSAEMPDATLATLKIQPSEPRDSAVYFCASGPGQLPSTDTQYFGPGTRLTVL.